The 15 T cell receptor beta chains listed next were all sequenced from one sample in a study of CD8 T cells in Susac syndrome. The RNA input was about 0.45 to 1 ug, and it was reverse transcribed with random hexamers. A single record per CDR3 protein comes from TCRdb applying MiXCR to the immunoSEQ multiplex PCR reads. The repertoire holds under 200,000 distinct CDR3 sequences, with approximately 95% as singletons. Sequencing used CD8+ T cells from PBMCs. The receptors shown here come from a human donor with Susac syndrome.

The gene calls are TRBV19 and TRBJ1-2, with a tentative D call TRBD1 (6 bases). V was clipped by 7 bases and J by 10 bases, with 19 bases between them. CDR3 length equals 13 residues. Germline V gene data show CDR1 as LNHDA and CDR2 as SQIVND (reference sequence). DNA for the CDR3: TGTGCCAGTATCCCAGGGACCCAGGGGACCTACACCTTC. This encodes CASIPGTQGTYTF.

The chain carries TRBV19 and TRBJ2-1, with unresolved D. This CDR3 has 12 amino acids. The V and J ends lost 4 bases and 12 bases respectively, with 13 bases between them. The germline V gene encodes CDR1 LNHDA and CDR2 SQIVND (reference sequence). Here the CDR3 DNA reads TGTGCCAGTAGTAGACCCCCCGAGCGGCAGTTCTTC. It is translated as CASSRPPERQFF.

This clonotype was found once. CDR3 amino acids: CASTPTGLPQPQHF. CDR3 nucleotides: TGTGCCAGTACCCCGACAGGGTTGCCTCAGCCCCAGCATTTT. V is TRBV19 and J is TRBJ1-5; 7 bases match TRBD1. CDR3 size: 14 residues. V dropped 7 bases and J dropped 6; count of bases not matched to a gene: 9. Germline CDR1 reads LNHDA; CDR2 reads SQIVND (reference sequence).

V and J are TRBV29-1 and TRBJ1-5; D perhaps matches TRBD1 (5 bases). The CDR3 extends over 13 amino acids. Between the trimmed V and J ends, which lost 4 bases and 1 base, there was a span of 8 bases. Germline CDR1 is SQVTM and CDR2 is ANQGSEA. The CDR3, as DNA: TGCAGCGTTGCAGGGAGCAGCAATCAGCCCCAGCATTTT. As protein: CSVAGSSNQPQHF.

J is TRBJ2-5 and V is TRBV7-9; the match to TRBD1 covers 10 bases. This CDR3 is 14 amino acids long. Germline V gene sequence: CDR1 SEHNR, CDR2 FQNEAQ (reference sequence). Germline trimming cut 6 bases from V and 5 bases from J; bases unmatched to any gene: 6. CDR3 bases: TGTGCCAGCAGTACGCTGGGACAGGGGGAGACCCAGTACTTC. As protein: CASSTLGQGETQYF.

The chain combines TRBV4-1 with TRBJ1-6; D remains unclear. This CDR3 contains 13 residues. Germline V gives CDR1 MGHRA, CDR2 YSYEKL. Trimming pared 1 base from V and 7 bases from J, leaving 5 bases between. CDR3 amino acids: CASSQVINSPLHF. CDR3 DNA sequence: TGCGCCAGCAGCCAAGTAATCAATTCACCCCTCCACTTT.

V gene TRBV6-6 combines with J gene TRBJ2-5, with D possibly being TRBD1 (7 bases). From germline, CDR1 is MNHNY and CDR2 SVGAGI (reference sequence). This CDR3 has 13 amino acids. V was cut by 8 bases and J by 7 bases, with 17 bases left in between. In DNA form, the CDR3 reads TGTGCCAGCTACTTCAGGGGGGAAGGGACCCAGTACTTC. Translation gives CASYFRGEGTQYF.

This chain links TRBV7-3 with TRBJ2-3; a weak D match, TRBD1 (5 bases). Trimming cost V 2 bases and J 3 bases, with 12 bases left between them. Germline CDR1 and CDR2: SGHTA and FQGTGA. This CDR3 has 15 residues. The CDR3 loop reads CASSLQGSETDTQYF. The CDR3 bases are TGTGCCAGCAGCTTACAGGGCTCAGAGACAGATACGCAGTATTTT.

This chain joins TRBV20-1 and TRBJ2-2; D not resolved. This CDR3 comprises 13 residues. The germline V gene has CDR1 DFQATT and CDR2 SNEGSKA (reference sequence). V lost 3 bases and J lost 13, with 18 bases in between. The DNA of the CDR3 is TGCAGTGCTAGGGACCCCGCGGATCGATTGCTGTTTTTT. Its protein is CSARDPADRLLFF.

The rearrangement uses TRBV28 and TRBJ2-5, with D possibly TRBD1 on 5 matching bases. V dropped 6 bases and J dropped 4 bases, with 15 bases sitting between them. This CDR3 has 14 amino acids. The germline V gene has CDR1 MDHEN and CDR2 SYDVKM. The CDR3, as DNA: TGTGCCAGCAGACGTAGGACATTTTCAGAGACCCAGTACTTC. Translation: CASRRRTFSETQYF.

This sequence joins TRBV4-1 and TRBJ1-2, with D unresolved. This CDR3 is 13 amino acids long. Germline assignment: CDR1 MGHRA and CDR2 YSYEKL. Between the trimmed V and J ends, which lost 3 bases and 4 bases, there was a span of 9 bases. The CDR3 bases are TGCGCCAGCAGCCAGGAGGTTGGCTATGGCTACACCTTC. This encodes CASSQEVGYGYTF.

This chain connects TRBV5-1 to TRBJ2-7; no clear D. CDR3 length: 13 residues. Germline V lookup: CDR1 SGHRS, CDR2 YFSETQ. Deletions cut 0 bases from V and 2 bases from J, with 6 bases between. As DNA, the CDR3 is TGCGCCAGCAGCTTGGTGGTAGCCTACGAGCAGTACTTC. Encoded protein: CASSLVVAYEQYF.

This chain links TRBV7-9 with TRBJ1-2; D gene unclear. Deletions cut 5 bases from V and 2 bases from J, with 15 bases between. The CDR3 loop spans 15 amino acids. Germline V CDR1 and CDR2: SEHNR, FQNEAQ (reference sequence). CDR3 residues: CASSPTGEINYGYTF. Written as DNA, the CDR3 is TGTGCCAGCAGCCCCACCGGGGAGATCAACTATGGCTACACCTTC.

This chain joins TRBV30 and TRBJ2-5; D is unresolved. Germline values: CDR1 GTSNPN, CDR2 SVGIG (reference sequence). This CDR3 comprises 13 residues. Deletions cut 4 bases from V and 0 bases from J, with 9 bases between. CDR3 DNA sequence: TGTGCCTGGACCGAGGAATACCAAGAGACCCAGTACTTC. It yields the protein CAWTEEYQETQYF.

This chain connects TRBV15 to TRBJ1-5; D call uncertain. The V gene's germline CDR1 is LNHNV and CDR2 YYDKDF (reference sequence). V lost 0 bases and J 4 bases, leaving 13 bases between the germline ends. This CDR3 has 16 residues. DNA for the CDR3: TGTGCCACCAGCAGAGAGGGCCAAGACTTTAATCAGCCCCAGCATTTT. It codes for CATSREGQDFNQPQHF.